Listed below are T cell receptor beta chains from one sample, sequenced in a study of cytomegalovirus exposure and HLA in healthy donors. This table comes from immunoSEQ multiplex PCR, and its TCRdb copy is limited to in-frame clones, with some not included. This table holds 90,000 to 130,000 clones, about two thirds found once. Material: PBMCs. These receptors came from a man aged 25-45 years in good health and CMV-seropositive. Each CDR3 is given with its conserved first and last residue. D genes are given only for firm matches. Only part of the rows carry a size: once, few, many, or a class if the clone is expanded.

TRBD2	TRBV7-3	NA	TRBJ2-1	CASSLSRGTSGMYEQFF	TGTGCCAGCAGCTTAAGTCGGGGGACTAGCGGGATGTATGAGCAGTTCTTC
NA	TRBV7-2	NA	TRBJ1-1	CASSRGQMNTEAFF	TGTGCCAGCAGCAGAGGACAGATGAACACTGAAGCTTTCTTT
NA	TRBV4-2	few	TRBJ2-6	CASSQVRAGANVLTF	TGTGCCAGCAGCCAAGTACGGGCTGGGGCCAACGTCCTGACTTTC
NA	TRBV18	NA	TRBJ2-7	CASSPAGGTYEQYF	TGTGCCAGCTCACCTGCGGGTGGGACCTACGAGCAGTACTTC
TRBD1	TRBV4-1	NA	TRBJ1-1	CASSQELRGGHIEAFF	TGCGCCAGCAGCCAAGAATTGAGAGGGGGCCATATTGAAGCTTTCTTT
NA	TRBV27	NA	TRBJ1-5	CASSLLAGGNQPQHF	TGTGCCAGCAGTCTTCTGGCGGGGGGCAATCAGCCCCAGCATTTT
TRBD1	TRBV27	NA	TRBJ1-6	CASSLSRLAGGFSPLHF	TGTGCCAGCAGTTTATCCCGGTTGGCAGGGGGCTTTTCACCCCTCCACTTT
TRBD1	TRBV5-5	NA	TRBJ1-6	CASSTTGGINSPLHF	TGTGCCAGCAGCACGACAGGGGGAATCAATTCACCCCTCCACTTT
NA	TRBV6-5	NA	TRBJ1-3	CASSSGTFSGNTIYF	TGTGCCAGCAGTTCCGGGACTTTCTCTGGAAACACCATATATTTT
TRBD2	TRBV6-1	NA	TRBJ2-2	CASSVLAGGTGELFF	TGTGCCAGCAGCGTCCTAGCGGGGGGAACCGGGGAGCTGTTTTTT
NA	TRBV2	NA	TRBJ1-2	CASSVGGTNYGYTF	TGTGCCAGCAGTGTCGGAGGGACTAACTATGGCTACACCTTC
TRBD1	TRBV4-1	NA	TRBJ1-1	CASSREGQGNTEAFF	TGCGCCAGCAGCCGAGAGGGACAGGGAAACACTGAAGCTTTCTTT